This T cell receptor beta chain was retrieved from a study of cytomegalovirus exposure and HLA in healthy donors (dated by TCRdb to 2016 to 2017). Turning to the overall study: According to an earlier analysis of a few hundred of the donors, about 179 million T cells yielded over 90 million unique TCR beta sequences and approximately 280 Gb of sequence data. An early release that covered fewer than 800 HLA-typed donors contained around 300 gigabases of sequencing data and 85 million to 100 million unique TCR sequences. Among the roughly 380 genotyped donors, about 83% belonged to the genetic ancestry cluster associated with self-reported Caucasian donors. The aim of the study was to test whether cataloging public T cell receptors could identify signatures of past pathogen exposure. The study used immunosequencing to profile the T cell repertoires of 670 or so subjects and linked those repertoires to cytomegalovirus serostatus. A separate validation cohort of about 110 different subjects was used in addition to the roughly 720-subject first cohort. High-throughput TCR immunosequencing, statistical association of individual TCRs with disease status, and machine learning were combined to predict cytomegalovirus infection status. A later analysis re-analyzed previously published TCR beta repertoires from 550 to 700 donors and added high-resolution HLA genotyping to study TCR occurrence patterns. Rather than using new phenotypic data, the later analysis identified candidate immune exposures from TCR beta sequences and from how often those sequences occurred across donors. An earlier analysis of several hundred of the donors applied high-throughput TCR beta sequencing to assess whether each TCR beta V gene segment acted as functional or pseudogenic. Donor age, sex, ethnicity and CMV serostatus were compiled together with the repertoire data. In a later genetic analysis, genome-wide SNP genotypes for about 55% of the 666 donors were used, and that subset was treated as a discovery cohort. All discovery cohort repertoires had been generated on a single sequencing platform. HLA typing included class I and class II loci at four-digit resolution. The number of typed donors differed by locus: roughly 620-640 for A, B, C, DRB1 and DQB1; approximately 530 for DQA1; fewer than 610 for DPA1; and roughly 450 for DPB1. Five DR-DQ haplotypes were handled as single units for association and clustering because linkage in the cohort was strong. Among 300 to 450 genotyped donors of the cohort, an average of roughly 240,000 unique TCR beta nucleotide sequences were sequenced per donor, roughly 20% of them non-productive.

Remarks on this clone: Its binding antigen is unknown. No qualities accompany the bases; no much larger clone lies one base away.

The full study reports these points: According to a later analysis, TCR association rates differed among HLA loci, with DRB1 alleles showing the most associated TCRs and HLA-C alleles showing the fewest. In a later genetic analysis, fewer N-insertions in productive TCRs were reported among donors in an Asian-associated ancestry cluster than the roughly 710-donor mean. It was suggested by the authors that the approach could potentially be generalized to other disease states and immunological phenotypes. In an earlier analysis of around 600 of the donors, most TCR beta V segments were observed in productive rearrangements about 87% or about 30% of the time, broadly matching IMGT annotations. The presence/absence analyses assumed that sequencing depth was roughly uniform across donors, and that assumption may not be true. Most TCR sequences were observed very rarely across donors, whereas some public TCRs were present in many individuals. A further reported finding was that TCR beta sequences accurately predicted the HLA-A and HLA-B alleles for most subjects in the first cohort. Assigning TCR associations to individual alleles was difficult when HLA alleles, especially DR and DQ, strongly co-occurred. In a later analysis, several top co-occurrence clusters were reported to appear linked to parvovirus B19, influenza, CMV and Epstein-Barr virus. The study gave a list of around 170 TCR beta chains associated with cytomegalovirus. Specific HLA alleles were associated with 18,000 or so TCR beta sequences at a false discovery rate of 0.05 in a later analysis. Because HLA typing was unavailable for some donors at each locus, only the typed subset was used in association tests. In vitro tests confirmed that three of the cytomegalovirus-associated TCR beta chains recognize cytomegalovirus antigens. A later analysis found that most CMV-associated TCR beta chains appeared HLA-restricted, with HLA associations seemingly driven largely by CMV exposure. The classifier was reported to diagnose cytomegalovirus status with high specificity and sensitivity in both the original and validation cohorts. The cohort was sequenced for TCR beta chains only, and without alpha or paired-chain data the features that could be detected were limited. In a later analysis, HLA-associated TCR beta chains were found to be more clonally expanded and to have lower generation probabilities than equally common non-associated chains. Linkage disequilibrium might explain the correlated functional status among segregating V segments, but an unknown experimental factor could not be ruled out. In a later genetic analysis, a missense DCLRE1C variant was associated with V-gene and J-gene trimming of TCR beta chains, and the association was replicated in an independent cohort. Some IMGT-functional V segments, including TRBV6-2 and TRBV6-3, could not be distinguished by the 87-base-pair reads and were therefore excluded. The sequencing pipeline was judged likely to have produced a cluster of highly shared sequence variants as a technical artifact. Approximately 18 rarely observed V segments, including chromosome 9 orphons, were excluded from the earlier analysis of a few hundred of the donors because counts were too low. The only immune exposure information available for the cohort was CMV serostatus.

Library prep was done by the immunoSEQ multiplex PCR assay. For the multiplex PCR, a mixture combining 60 forward primers for TCR Vbeta segments and 13 reverse primers for TCR Jbeta segments was used. A multiplex PCR assay on genomic DNA amplified the CDR3 region of rearranged TCR beta genes. Amplified TCR beta libraries were sequenced as 87-base-pair reads on the Illumina HiSeq System. From the authors' description of their analysis: Across the 670 or so repertoires, a later analysis counted 80 million or so unique TCR beta chains, around 10 million of which were shared by at least two donors. Raw reads were error-corrected and collapsed into unique sequences with a nearest-neighbor algorithm that merged closely related sequences to remove PCR and sequencing errors. V, D and J gene segments were assigned by aligning CDR3 sequences to IMGT reference sequences. For a sequence to be retained, a match of at least six nucleotides was required to both a V gene segment and a J gene segment. Rearrangements were classified as productive when the CDR3 lacked stop codons and remained in frame with V and J, and all other rearrangements were classified as non-productive. CDR3 was defined by IMGT convention, running from the second conserved V-encoded cysteine to the conserved J-encoded phenylalanine. The earlier analysis of some 580 of the donors excluded any sequence lacking an unambiguous match to a single V gene segment. An earlier analysis of approximately 590 of the donors called V segments functional above 56.7% productive rearrangements and segregating when the between-donor standard deviation exceeded 5%. A statistical classification framework was built for diagnosing cytomegalovirus status from the catalog of TCR beta chain sequences. In a later analysis, V and J genes were assigned by comparing TCR nucleotide sequences against IMGT/GENE-DB human TR gene sequences. A later analysis assigned CDR3 sequences and most-parsimonious VDJ recombination scenarios with the TCRdist pipeline. In a later analysis, each TCR beta chain was defined by its CDR3 amino acid sequence together with its V-gene family, and reads without a unique V-gene family were excluded. As a way to deal with suspected cross-contamination and a sequencing artifact, a later analysis dropped under 600 nucleotide sequences that were highly shared and had low generation probability. In a later analysis, a clonal expansion index was calculated for each public chain from normalized within-repertoire ranks of inferred template counts. In a later analysis, generation probabilities were computed with a VDJ recombination model fitted to out-of-frame rearrangements, and the resulting probabilities were checked against IGoR. In a later analysis, TCR-TCR, TCR-HLA and TCR-CMV co-occurrence was scored with hypergeometric tests, and a repertoire-size bias correction was applied to TCR pairs. To estimate false discovery rates, a later analysis permuted the HLA or CMV assignments 20 times. In a later analysis, co-occurring TCRs were grouped with DBSCAN, and TCRdist sequence similarity was added when clustering was performed within HLA-allele-positive subsets. Repertoires with fewer than 30,000 or more than 120,000 public chains, plus five repertoires with anomalous nucleotide sharing, were excluded from co-occurrence clustering. As stored in TCRdb, this immuneACCESS dataset retains in-frame rearrangements with V and J assigned. A fraction of the clones does not appear; measured against another copy, unresolved V genes explain less than half of the discrepancy, and the remainder lacks a known reason. Clonal size and the V and J genes are those of that table, whereas D and trimming came from the DNA. This sample has 130,000 or so clones in its table, and 60% to 80% of those were observed once. Clones ranked in the top ten supply about 1% of the sample.

The cohort comprised hundreds of healthy bone marrow donors. All cohort members were sampled while nominally healthy, although unrecorded immune exposures were likely present. The donor tested CMV seronegative and was one of the 352 seronegative cohort members. A peripheral blood sample was collected from each donor, and TCR beta sequencing was performed on peripheral blood mononuclear cells. Genomic DNA extraction from the blood cell samples was performed with the Qiagen DNeasy Blood Extraction Kit. Counted from cysteine to phenylalanine, this CDR3 has 15 amino acids. The retained sequence is limited to the CDR3, 45 bases, with the frame set at the first base. Trimmed from V: 5 bases; trimmed from J: 5 bases; junction bases lacking a gene match: 7. CDR1 MNHEY and CDR2 SVGAGI are derived from the germline V gene.

The source material was PBMCs. Recombination joined TRBV6-5 with TRBJ1-5, and 9 junctional nucleotides match TRBD1. This TCR was recovered from a woman aged 55 to 70 in good health and CMV-seronegative. CDR3 protein: CASSKQGARDQPQHF. The nucleotide sequence reads as follows: TGTGCCAGCAGTAAACAGGGGGCGCGGGATCAGCCCCAGCATTTT.